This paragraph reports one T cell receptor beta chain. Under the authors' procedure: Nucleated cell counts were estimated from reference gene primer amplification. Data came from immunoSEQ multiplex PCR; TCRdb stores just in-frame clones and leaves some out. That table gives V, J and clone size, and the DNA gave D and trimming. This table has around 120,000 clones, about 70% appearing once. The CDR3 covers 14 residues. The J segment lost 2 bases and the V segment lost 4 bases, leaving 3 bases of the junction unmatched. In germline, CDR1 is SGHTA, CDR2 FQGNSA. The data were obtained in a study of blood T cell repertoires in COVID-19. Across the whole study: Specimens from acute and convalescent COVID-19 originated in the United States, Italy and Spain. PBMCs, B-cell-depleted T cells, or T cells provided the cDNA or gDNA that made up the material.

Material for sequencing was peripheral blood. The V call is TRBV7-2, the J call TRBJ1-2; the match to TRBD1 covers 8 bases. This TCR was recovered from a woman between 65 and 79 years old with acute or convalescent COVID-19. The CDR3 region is CASSSRTGNYGYTF. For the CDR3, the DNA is TGTGCCAGCAGCTCACGGACAGGGAACTATGGCTACACCTTC.